Listed below are T cell receptor beta chains from one sample, sequenced in a study of T-cell memory formation after mild COVID-19. TCRdb reprocessed the 5' RACE reads via MiXCR and lists one record per CDR3 protein. This sample has hundreds of thousands of distinct CDR3 sequences; over 25% occur once, and the top ten carry approximately 13%. The material sequenced was PBMCs or a T cell subset sorted from them (not recorded which). These receptors originate from an adult woman who had mild COVID-19 (a few samples of this study predate the infection). Cell type and time point are not known. Each CDR3 is given with its conserved first and last residue. D genes are given only for firm matches. Size tells how often a clone was seen (once, few, many) or the class of an expanded clone, and some rows leave it out.

j_call	clone_size	d_call	v_call	cdr3_nt	cdr3_aa
TRBJ2-5	few	TRBD2	TRBV15	TGTGCCACCAGCAGAGAACGCACTAGCGGGAGGGAGACCCAGTACTTC	CATSRERTSGRETQYF
TRBJ2-3	-	-	TRBV11-3	TGTGCCAGCAGCTTAGATACACAAGGGGATACGCAGTATTTT	CASSLDTQGDTQYF
TRBJ2-5	-	-	TRBV5-5	TGTGCCAGCAGCTTTAGTGGAGGGATTGGAGGCGAGACCCAGTACTTC	CASSFSGGIGGETQYF
TRBJ2-1	few	TRBD2	TRBV11-2	TGTGCCAGCAGCGGTAGCGGGAGAGGTGACGGGTTCTTC	CASSGSGRGDGFF
TRBJ2-1	-	TRBD2	TRBV5-1	TGCGCCAGCAGCTCCACCAGCGGGAGATTGGATGAGCAGTTCTTC	CASSSTSGRLDEQFF
TRBJ2-7	-	-	TRBV7-9	TGTGCCAGCAGCGAATCCAGGGGACATTCCTACGAGCAGTACTTC	CASSESRGHSYEQYF
TRBJ1-2	-	-	TRBV7-3	TGTGCCAGCAGCTCCCCCCCTCTCCGGGGAGCTAACTATGGCTACACCTTC	CASSSPPLRGANYGYTF
TRBJ2-3	many	-	TRBV5-1	TGCGCCAGCTCCCCGGGACATGGCACAGATACGCAGTATTTT	CASSPGHGTDTQYF
TRBJ2-7	many	-	TRBV13	TGTGCCAGCAGCTCAGAAGGGGAGCACGAGCAGTACTTC	CASSSEGEHEQYF
TRBJ1-2	-	-	TRBV11-2	TGTGCCAGCCGTCCTTTGAGCTCATACTATGGCTACACCTTC	CASRPLSSYYGYTF
TRBJ2-2	-	-	TRBV5-1	TGCGCCAAGGGGCAAAAAGGACTATCGAACACCGGGGAGCTGTTTTTT	CAKGQKGLSNTGELFF
TRBJ2-5	few	TRBD2	TRBV12-3/TRBV12-4	TGTGCCAGCAGTTTAGGGGCTAGCGGCCAAGAGACCCAGTACTTC	CASSLGASGQETQYF